The present TCR beta chain was sequenced within a study of blood T cell repertoires in COVID-19. Losses at the gene ends were 1 base for V and 2 bases for J; bases not matched to a gene: 9. Germline values: CDR1 MGHRA, CDR2 YSYEKL. The CDR3 contains 17 residues. Recruited during active infection, patients (from Seattle) were subsequently followed longitudinally. Sequencing was performed with immunoSEQ multiplex PCR; in TCRdb, only in-frame clones are kept and a portion is missing. Here the sample spans 150,000 to 200,000 clones, about four fifths being singletons. The sequence was obtained from a middle-aged woman with COVID-19, enrolled during active disease. The chain joins TRBV4-1 to TRBJ2-7; 9 positions agree with TRBD2. Sequences were obtained from peripheral blood. The CDR3 here is CASSQVPPGLAAYEQYF. The CDR3, as DNA: TGCGCCAGCAGCCAAGTTCCCCCGGGACTAGCAGCCTACGAGCAGTACTTC.